The clone carrying this TCR beta chain was observed a few times. One end of the junction does not line up with germline, which may come from a read error. The table came from immunoSEQ multiplex PCR; TCRdb's copy has only in-frame clones and leaves some out. The profile shows 120,000 or so clones, over 85% of them singletons. The germline V gene has CDR1 MNHNS and CDR2 SASEGT. This CDR3 region has 17 residues. These data originate in a study of cytomegalovirus exposure and HLA in healthy donors. The rearrangement links TRBV6-1 to TRBJ2-4; 10 nucleotides match TRBD2. The sequenced sample was PBMCs. The TCR was taken from a woman in her late teens or twenties in good health and CMV-seronegative. The CDR3 region is CASSQASGGLAKNIQYF. The CDR3 DNA follows: TGTGCCAGCAGTCAAGCTAGCGGGGGACTAGCCAAAAACATTCAGTACTTC.